This T cell receptor (beta chain) was documented in a study of shared clonotypes between healthy human individuals. Terminally differentiated effector memory CD45RA+ cells were excluded from the naive CD8 cells, which were CD45RO-negative and positively selected for CCR7. The method was immunoSEQ multiplex PCR; TCRdb's version includes in-frame clones alone and lacks a portion of them. The sample yields roughly 2.1 million clones, roughly 91% seen once. Per germline, CDR1 SEHNR and CDR2 FQNEAQ (reference sequence). This CDR3 region has 15 residues. With 8 bases removed from V and 4 bases from J, the gap between germline ends came to 20 bases. This clone was seen once.

The rearrangement joins TRBV7-9 to TRBJ2-5; D may be TRBD1 (6 bases). The receptor was derived from a man younger than 35 in good health. Some clones in this sample may be carry-over from other donors' samples. Material for sequencing was naive CD8+ T cells from PBMCs. For the CDR3, the DNA is TGTGCCAGCGCAACGAACAGGGTCCAACCAGAGACCCAGTACTTC. Amino acid sequence: CASATNRVQPETQYF.